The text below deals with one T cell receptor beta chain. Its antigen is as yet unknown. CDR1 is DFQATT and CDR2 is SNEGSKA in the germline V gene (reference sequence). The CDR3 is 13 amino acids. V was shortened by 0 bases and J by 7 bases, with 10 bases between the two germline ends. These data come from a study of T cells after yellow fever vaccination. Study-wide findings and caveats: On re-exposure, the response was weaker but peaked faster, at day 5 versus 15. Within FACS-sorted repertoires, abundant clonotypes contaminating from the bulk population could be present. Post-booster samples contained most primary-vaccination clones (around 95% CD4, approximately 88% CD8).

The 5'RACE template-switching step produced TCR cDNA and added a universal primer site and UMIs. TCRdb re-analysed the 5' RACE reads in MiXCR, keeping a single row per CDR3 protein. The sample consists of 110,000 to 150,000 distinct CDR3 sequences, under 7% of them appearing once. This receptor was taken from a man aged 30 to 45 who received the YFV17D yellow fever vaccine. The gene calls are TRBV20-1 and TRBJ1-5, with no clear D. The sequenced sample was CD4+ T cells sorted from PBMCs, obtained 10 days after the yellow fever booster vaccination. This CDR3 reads CSAREGAGQPQHF. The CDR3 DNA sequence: TGCAGTGCTAGAGAGGGCGCGGGGCAGCCCCAGCATTTT.